This T cell receptor (beta chain) is from a study of T cells in localized non-small cell lung cancer. Profiling relied on immunoSEQ multiplex PCR, and the TCRdb table lists in-frame clones only, not all of them. The sample holds around 15,000 clones, 90% seen once. This CDR3 has 13 residues. The V end was cut by 2 bases, the J end by 5 bases, with 10 bases between. The germline V gene has CDR1 SEHNR and CDR2 FQNEAQ (reference sequence). The receptor was isolated from a woman aged 40-70 years with stage III lung adenocarcinoma. Specimen: peripheral blood mononuclear cells, collected before any cancer treatment. The genes are TRBV7-9 and TRBJ2-7; D remains unclear. CDR3 in amino acids: CASSLSPLDEQYF. In DNA, the CDR3 is TGTGCCAGCAGCTTATCCCCCCTCGACGAGCAGTACTTC.